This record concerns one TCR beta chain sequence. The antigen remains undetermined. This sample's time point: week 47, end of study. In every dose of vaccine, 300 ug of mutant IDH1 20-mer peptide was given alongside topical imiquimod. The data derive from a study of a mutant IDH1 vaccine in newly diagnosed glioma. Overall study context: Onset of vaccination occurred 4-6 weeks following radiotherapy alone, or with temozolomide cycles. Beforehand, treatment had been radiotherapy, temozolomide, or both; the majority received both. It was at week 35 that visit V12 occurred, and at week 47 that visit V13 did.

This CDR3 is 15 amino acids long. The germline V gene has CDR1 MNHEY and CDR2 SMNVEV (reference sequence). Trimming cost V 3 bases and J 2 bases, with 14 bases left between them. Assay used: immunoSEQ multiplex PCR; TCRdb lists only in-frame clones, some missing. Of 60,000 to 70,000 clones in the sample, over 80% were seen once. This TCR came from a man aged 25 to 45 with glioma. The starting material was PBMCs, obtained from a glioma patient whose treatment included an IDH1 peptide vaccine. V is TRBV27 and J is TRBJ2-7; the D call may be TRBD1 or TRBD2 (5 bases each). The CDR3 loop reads CASSLGPQGAYEQYF. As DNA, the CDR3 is TGTGCCAGCAGTTTGGGACCGCAAGGAGCCTACGAGCAGTACTTC.